The TCR beta chain described here comes from a study of vaccination and CD4 T cells after COVID-19. General observations from the study: Convalescent patients showed a median about 90% of reactive clones that were seen only post-vaccination. Analysis of convalescent patients found that 304 of 307 vaccine-specific clones were spike mono-reactive.

Sample treatment: approximately 11-day PBMC culture with coronavirus spike peptide pools or control peptides (ViraFEST assay). Samples of CD4+ T cells were obtained from the unexposed donor before the COVID-19 pandemic (2011-2018). ViraFEST used peptide pools to expand antigen-specific T cells before TCR sequencing. The medium had half its volume replaced with fresh IL-2 medium on days 3 and 7. This clonotype was detected a few times. The antigen remains undetermined. Researchers used the Oncomine TCR Beta short-read assay to sequence DNA from cultured CD4+ T cells. The source of extracted genomic DNA was cultured CD4+ T cells. From the PCR reads, TCRdb called clonotypes with MiXCR, one entry per CDR3 protein. Of more than 9,000 distinct CDR3 sequences listed, under 35% were seen once; the top ten hold 22%. The CDR3 covers 19 residues. V was cut by 3 bases and J by 6 bases, with 27 bases left in between. CDR1 SGHNT and CDR2 YENEEA come from the germline V gene.

The TCR comes from a human donor in good health. The sequenced sample consisted of CD4+ T cells from blood, cultured in vitro. The genes are TRBV11-3 and TRBJ2-1, with a possible D match to TRBD2 (6 bases). This CDR3 reads CASSLSFWLASESPNEQFF. CDR3 in DNA: TGTGCCAGCAGCTTGTCCTTTTGGTTGGCTAGCGAATCCCCCAATGAGCAGTTCTTC.